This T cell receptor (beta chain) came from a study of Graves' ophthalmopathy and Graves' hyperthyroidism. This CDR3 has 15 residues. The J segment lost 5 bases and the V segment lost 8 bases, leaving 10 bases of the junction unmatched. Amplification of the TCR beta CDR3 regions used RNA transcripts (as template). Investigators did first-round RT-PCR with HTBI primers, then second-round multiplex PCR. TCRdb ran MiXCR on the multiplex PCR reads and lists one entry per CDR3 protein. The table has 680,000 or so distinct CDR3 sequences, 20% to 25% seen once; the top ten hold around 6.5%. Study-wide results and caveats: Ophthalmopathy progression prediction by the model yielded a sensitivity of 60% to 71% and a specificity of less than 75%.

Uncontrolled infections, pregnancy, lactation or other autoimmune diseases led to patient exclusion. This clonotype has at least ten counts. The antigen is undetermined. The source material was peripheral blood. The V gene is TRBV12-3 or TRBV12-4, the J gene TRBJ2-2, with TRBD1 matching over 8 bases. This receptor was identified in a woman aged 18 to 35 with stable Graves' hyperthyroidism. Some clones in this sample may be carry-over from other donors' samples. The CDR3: CASESDRDATGELFF. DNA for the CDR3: TGTGCCAGCGAATCGGACAGGGACGCAACCGGGGAGCTGTTTTTT.